These T cell receptor beta chains were read from a single sample in a study of CD8 T cells in ankylosing spondylitis. TCRdb called the 5' RACE reads again in MiXCR, with one record for every CDR3 protein. Here the sample spans 30,000 to 40,000 distinct CDR3 sequences, approximately 10% being singletons. Material: blood, either unsorted or a sorted T cell fraction (not recorded which). These receptors were taken from a male donor with ankylosing spondylitis or in good health (not recorded which). CDR3s include the opening cysteine and the closing phenylalanine or tryptophan. The order of the fields is clone size, D gene, J gene, V gene, CDR3 protein, CDR3 DNA. D genes are given only for firm matches. Part of the rows lack a size; the others show once, few, many or a class for expanded clones.

many	.	TRBJ1-2	TRBV20-1	CSASNPGAVGSWALGYTF	TGCAGTGCTAGCAATCCAGGGGCGGTCGGGAGTTGGGCCCTGGGCTACACCTTC
many	.	TRBJ2-2	TRBV5-5	CASSPRIGGTTRGGELFF	TGTGCCAGCAGCCCCCGCATCGGGGGGACCACCAGGGGCGGGGAGCTGTTTTTT
.	.	TRBJ2-7	TRBV7-9	CASSLGLAYEQYF	TGTGCCAGCAGCTTAGGATTGGCCTACGAGCAGTACTTC
many	.	TRBJ1-2	TRBV9	CASSVDGGGYTF	TGTGCCAGCAGCGTAGATGGAGGTGGCTACACCTTC
.	.	TRBJ2-5	TRBV7-7	CASSQGIPQETQYF	TGTGCTAGCAGCCAAGGTATACCGCAAGAGACCCAGTACTTC
many	.	TRBJ2-7	TRBV20-1	CSAGDRNYEQYF	TGCAGTGCAGGAGACAGGAACTACGAGCAGTACTTC
.	TRBD2	TRBJ2-1	TRBV28	CASSEAGRRDNEQFF	TGTGCCAGCAGTGAGGCCGGGAGGAGGGACAATGAGCAGTTCTTC
many	.	TRBJ2-7	TRBV5-1	CASSLGRREGVYEQYF	TGCGCCAGCAGCTTGGGCCGGCGGGAAGGGGTCTACGAGCAGTACTTC
many	TRBD1	TRBJ2-1	TRBV4-3	CASSQEGTGGYEQFF	TGCGCCAGCAGCCAAGAGGGGACAGGGGGCTATGAGCAGTTCTTC
many	TRBD1	TRBJ1-2	TRBV27	CASSSGQGGLRSGYTF	TGTGCCAGCAGTTCGGGACAGGGGGGACTAAGGAGTGGCTACACCTTC
many	.	TRBJ1-6	TRBV20-1	CSARDFRSSYNSPLHF	TGCAGTGCTAGAGATTTTCGGAGCTCCTATAATTCACCCCTCCACTTT
medium-sized	TRBD1	TRBJ2-1	TRBV27	CASSIETGTYNEQFF	TGTGCCAGCAGCATCGAGACAGGGACATACAATGAGCAGTTCTTC
few	.	TRBJ2-5	TRBV7-8	CASSLIETQYF	TGTGCCAGCAGCTTAATTGAGACCCAGTACTTC
many	.	TRBJ2-7	TRBV6-1	CASNRLFHEQYF	TGTGCCAGCAATAGACTATTCCACGAGCAGTACTTC
.	.	TRBJ2-1	TRBV11-1	CASSSHTFRGRSYNEQFF	TGTGCCAGCAGCTCACACACCTTCCGGGGTCGCTCCTACAATGAGCAGTTCTTC
many	.	TRBJ2-3	TRBV5-5	CASSRKSTDTQYF	TGTGCCAGCAGCCGGAAAAGCACAGATACGCAGTATTTT
many	.	TRBJ1-5	TRBV30	CAWNQGLENQPQHF	TGTGCCTGGAACCAGGGACTCGAGAATCAGCCCCAGCATTTT
many	.	TRBJ2-1	TRBV14	CASSQVEGGDNEQFF	TGTGCCAGCAGCCAAGTCGAAGGTGGGGACAATGAGCAGTTCTTC
many	TRBD1	TRBJ2-7	TRBV29-1	CSVEDRGSYEQYF	TGCAGCGTTGAGGACAGGGGCTCCTACGAGCAGTACTTC
many	.	TRBJ2-4	TRBV7-2	CASSIPGLAKNIQYF	TGTGCCAGCAGCATCCCGGGACTAGCCAAAAACATTCAGTACTTC
few	.	TRBJ2-3	TRBV4-3	CASSQDPDFQSSQYF	TGCGCCAGCAGCCAAGACCCGGATTTCCAGAGCTCTCAGTATTTT
many	.	TRBJ2-5	TRBV29-1	CSAPAGSNQETQYF	TGCAGCGCTCCGGCCGGCAGTAACCAAGAGACCCAGTACTTC
many	.	TRBJ2-5	TRBV5-6	CASSPGNRLMQETQYF	TGTGCCAGCAGCCCCGGGAATAGGTTGATGCAAGAGACCCAGTACTTC
many	.	TRBJ2-7	TRBV3-1	CASSPFGTSSYEQYF	TGTGCCAGCAGCCCGTTCGGGACAAGCTCCTACGAGCAGTACTTC
many	.	TRBJ1-6	TRBV6-1	CASSERGYEYSPLHF	TGTGCCAGCAGTGAGCGGGGGTATGAGTATTCACCCCTCCACTTT
.	TRBD2	TRBJ2-5	TRBV11-2	CASSLAGGRETQYF	TGTGCCAGCAGCTTAGCGGGAGGGCGGGAGACCCAGTACTTC
many	.	TRBJ1-5	TRBV28	CASSLRGAPGQPQHF	TGTGCCAGCAGTTTAAGGGGGGCCCCAGGTCAGCCCCAGCATTTT
many	.	TRBJ2-7	TRBV27	CASSLGAGDSYEQYF	TGTGCCAGCAGTTTAGGGGCAGGGGACTCCTACGAGCAGTACTTC
medium-sized	.	TRBJ1-2	TRBV20-1	CSAHRQDYGYTF	TGCAGTGCTCACAGACAGGACTATGGCTACACCTTC
many	.	TRBJ1-2	TRBV20-1	CSASAQGVNYGYTF	TGCAGTGCTAGTGCGCAGGGCGTAAACTATGGCTACACCTTC
medium-sized	.	TRBJ2-7	TRBV10-3	CAISDMSWEQYF	TGTGCCATCAGTGATATGTCTTGGGAGCAGTACTTC
many	TRBD1	TRBJ1-2	TRBV28	CASSASGTGGAYGYTF	TGTGCCAGCAGTGCGTCCGGGACAGGGGGCGCCTATGGCTACACCTTC
many	.	TRBJ2-3	TRBV9	CASSPRPFTDTQYF	TGTGCCAGCAGCCCACGACCGTTCACAGATACGCAGTATTTT
many	TRBD2	TRBJ2-1	TRBV6-2/TRBV6-3	CASSDGSGRVRNEQFF	TGTGCCAGCAGTGACGGCAGCGGGAGGGTGAGGAATGAGCAGTTCTTC
.	.	TRBJ1-1	TRBV6-1	CASSEAGKGYAEAFF	TGTGCCAGCAGTGAAGCGGGCAAAGGCTATGCTGAAGCTTTCTTT
many	TRBD1	TRBJ2-1	TRBV4-1	CASSRTPGTGDNEQFF	TGCGCCAGCAGCCGCACCCCCGGGACAGGAGACAATGAGCAGTTCTTC
many	.	TRBJ1-2	TRBV10-3	CAITGGGLGYTF	TGTGCCATCACCGGCGGGGGGCTGGGCTACACCTTC
few	.	TRBJ2-3	TRBV7-6	CASRSGEFSTDTQYF	TGTGCCAGCCGGAGCGGAGAGTTTAGCACAGATACGCAGTATTTT
.	TRBD2	TRBJ2-3	TRBV12-3/TRBV12-4	CASRVAGARGTQYF	TGTGCCAGCAGAGTAGCGGGAGCGAGGGGTACGCAGTATTTT
.	TRBD1	TRBJ1-2	TRBV27	CASRPTGTGNYGYTF	TGTGCCAGCAGGCCAACCGGGACAGGCAACTATGGCTACACCTTC
many	.	TRBJ1-1	TRBV5-1	CASSSSTFLNTEAFF	TGCGCCAGCAGCTCGAGTACCTTCCTCAACACTGAAGCTTTCTTT
many	TRBD1	TRBJ2-7	TRBV20-1	CSAPGTGIPEQYF	TGCAGTGCTCCGGGGACAGGGATCCCCGAGCAGTACTTC
many	TRBD2	TRBJ2-2	TRBV5-6	CASSFGWEGTGELFF	TGTGCCAGCAGCTTCGGATGGGAGGGCACCGGGGAGCTGTTTTTT
.	.	TRBJ2-3	TRBV27	CASSLWADPGTDTQYF	TGTGCCAGCAGTTTATGGGCCGATCCCGGCACAGATACGCAGTATTTT